This entry concerns a single TCR beta chain. Its specificity is not known. This sample was included in a study of PD-1 blockade in classical Hodgkin lymphoma. The CDR3 runs to 14 residues. The V gene's germline CDR1 is SGHNT and CDR2 YYREEE (reference sequence). V lost 5 bases, J lost 6 bases, and 7 bases stayed unmatched. The table came from immunoSEQ multiplex PCR; TCRdb's copy has only in-frame clones and leaves some out. This repertoire shows some 50,000 clones, about three quarters found once; its top ten account for approximately 10%. Points from the study as a whole: Reported findings placed baseline TCR diversity lower in newly diagnosed patients (compared with healthy donors). Partial responders and progressors had significantly lower baseline TCR diversity.

Each patient's relapse followed autologous stem cell transplantation, and brentuximab vedotin exposure varied. The chain has TRBV5-4 and TRBJ2-3; 9 nucleotides line up with TRBD1. Sequencing was performed on peripheral blood mononuclear cells (PBMCs), taken at baseline. The sequence came from a human donor with classical Hodgkin lymphoma. The CDR3 is CASRGQGMWDTQYF. In DNA, the CDR3 is TGTGCCAGCAGAGGACAGGGGATGTGGGATACGCAGTATTTT.